These 15 T cell receptor beta chains came from one sample sequenced in a study of blood T cell repertoires in COVID-19. The protocol was immunoSEQ multiplex PCR, while the TCRdb copy is restricted to in-frame clones and leaves out a portion. The table records 200,000 to 250,000 clones, about 90% of them present only once. The sample comprised peripheral blood. All receptors come from a man younger than 35 with active or convalescent COVID-19.

This chain uses TRBV7-9 with TRBJ2-1; 8 bases agree with TRBD2. The CDR3 loop spans 16 amino acids. Germline assignment: CDR1 SEHNR and CDR2 FQNEAQ (reference sequence). V lost 8 bases to trimming and J lost 2 bases; unmatched junction nucleotides: 11. CDR3 amino acids: CASGGYSGTTYNEQFF. The CDR3 coding sequence is TGTGCCAGCGGGGGGTATAGCGGGACTACCTACAATGAGCAGTTCTTC.

This chain uses TRBV24-1 with TRBJ2-1; 11 bases are shared with TRBD2. V gave up 4 bases and J gave up 6 bases; unmatched junction bases: 7. The CDR3 length is 16 residues. Per the germline V gene, CDR1 is KGHDR and CDR2 is SFDVKD. CDR3 in amino acids: CATSDTGLAELNEQFF. For the CDR3, the DNA is TGTGCCACCAGTGACACGGGACTAGCGGAGCTCAATGAGCAGTTCTTC.

The gene calls are TRBV19 and TRBJ2-5; 7 bases are a match to TRBD1. With 6 bases clipped from V and 9 bases from J, the junction kept 10 bases outside the gene matches. This CDR3 has 13 residues. The germline CDR1 and CDR2 sequences are LNHDA and SQIVND (reference sequence). Written as DNA, the CDR3 is TGTGCCAGTAGCTCTACAGGGGCCATGGCCCAGTACTTC. Protein product: CASSSTGAMAQYF. Full variable domain (missing parts from reference TRBV19 and TRBJ2-5): DGGITQSPKYLFRKEGQNVTLSCEQNLNHDAMYWYRQDPGQGLRLIYYSQIVNDFQKGDIAEGYSVSREKKESFPLTVTSAQKNPTAFYLCASSSTGAMAQYFGPGTRLLVL.

The CDR3 loop is CASSELQGTATEAFF. As DNA, the CDR3 is TGCGCCAGCAGTGAGTTACAGGGAACCGCCACTGAAGCTTTCTTT. The chain is built from TRBV10-2 and TRBJ1-1; perhaps TRBD1 as D (6 bases). Between the trimmed V and J ends, which lost 1 base and 4 bases, there was a span of 13 bases. In germline, CDR1 is WSHSY, CDR2 SAAADI. The CDR3 is made up of 15 amino acids.

The chain combines TRBV19 with TRBJ2-7; maybe TRBD2 (6 bases). This CDR3 contains 14 residues. The V gene's germline CDR1 is LNHDA and CDR2 SQIVND (reference sequence). Deletions cut 6 bases from V and 6 bases from J, with 18 bases between. The CDR3 nucleotides are TGTGCCAGTAGGGGATCCCGCTACGGGGGCGAGCAGTACTTC. It codes for CASRGSRYGGEQYF.

The rearrangement links TRBV7-8 to TRBJ2-3; TRBD2 matches at 9 bases. The germline gives CDR1 SGHVS, CDR2 FQNEAQ. V was pared by 7 bases and J by 0 bases, with 5 bases of the junction left unmatched. CDR3 length: 15 amino acids. The CDR3 nucleotides read TGTGCCAGCAACCCCCTAGCGGGGAGCACAGATACGCAGTATTTT. Translation gives CASNPLAGSTDTQYF.

The chain carries TRBV7-6 and TRBJ2-3; 9 nucleotides line up with TRBD2. Trimming removed 9 bases from V and 6 bases from J; junction bases left unmatched: 25. CDR3 size: 19 residues. CDR1 and CDR2 (germline): SGHVS, FNYEAQ. CDR3 sequence (DNA): TGTGCCAGTACACCGGTAGCCCTTAAGGTAGCGGGAGTTGGGGATACGCAGTATTTT. As protein: CASTPVALKVAGVGDTQYF.

The V call is TRBV7-2, the J call TRBJ2-3, with D possibly matching TRBD2 (5 bases). V shed 5 bases and J shed 5 bases, with 14 bases lying between them. Germline lookup yields CDR1 SGHTA and CDR2 FQGNSA. The CDR3 loop spans 14 amino acids. CDR3 bases: TGTGCCAGCAGCCCTGCACCCAGCGGAGATACGCAGTATTTT. It is translated as CASSPAPSGDTQYF. Based on the CDR3 plus reference TRBV7-2 and TRBJ2-3, the full variable domain is GAGVSQSPSNKVTEKGKDVELRCDPISGHTALYWYRQSLGQGLEFLIYFQGNSAPDKSGLPSDRFSAERTGGSVSTLTIQRTQQEDSAVYLCASSPAPSGDTQYFGPGTRLTVL.

The CDR3 coding sequence is TGTGCCAGCAGCGGGGGGGGCGGACGGACAGAAATAGCCAAAAACATTCAGTACTTC. Protein sequence: CASSGGGGRTEIAKNIQYF. The chain links TRBV9 to TRBJ2-4, with D perhaps TRBD2 (7 bases). The V end lost 3 bases, the J end lost 0 bases, and 22 bases lay between the germline ends. The CDR3 has 19 amino acids. Per the germline V gene, CDR1 is SGDLS and CDR2 is YYNGEE.

The CDR3 bases are TGCGCCAGCAGTGAGTCATGGTTGGGTAGCACCTACGAGCAGTACTTC. Protein product: CASSESWLGSTYEQYF. The rearrangement links TRBV10-1 to TRBJ2-7; D not certain. Trimming removed 0 bases from V and 2 bases from J, with 14 bases in between. The germline gives CDR1 WNHNN, CDR2 SYGVQD (reference sequence). The CDR3 extends over 16 amino acids.

This clone was seen just once. The gene calls are TRBV29-1 and TRBJ2-3, with 11 bases identical to TRBD1. This CDR3 has 17 amino acids. Unmatched junction bases numbered 11, after V lost 6 bases and J lost 0 bases. Germline CDR1 SQVTM, CDR2 ANQGSEA. Here the CDR3 reads CSVPGTGGPTSTDTQYF. The CDR3 bases are TGCAGCGTACCCGGGACAGGGGGACCGACCAGCACAGATACGCAGTATTTT.

The V and J genes are TRBV27 and TRBJ2-1; 10 bases match TRBD1. There are 16 residues in the CDR3. The ends lost 5 bases at V and 7 bases at J; junction bases unmatched: 11. Germline CDR1 MNHEY, CDR2 SMNVEV (reference sequence). CDR3 nucleotide sequence: TGTGCCAGCAGTCCGAGACAGGGGGCCGGCCTAAATGAGCAGTTCTTC. Translation: CASSPRQGAGLNEQFF.

The J gene is TRBJ2-5, the V gene TRBV10-3, with D possibly TRBD2 on 5 matching bases. V gave up 5 bases and J gave up 4 bases, with 14 bases separating them. Germline lookup yields CDR1 ENHRY and CDR2 SYGVKD. This CDR3 comprises 14 residues. CDR3: CAISQSSGGETQYF. CDR3 nucleotides: TGTGCCATCAGTCAATCAAGCGGTGGAGAGACCCAGTACTTC.

Comments on this clone: The sample contains more than one DNA sequence encoding this CDR3. V and J are TRBV3-1 (or the pseudogene TRBV3-2) and TRBJ1-1; D unresolved. CDR1 is LGHDT, CDR2 YNNKEL, per germline (reference sequence). The V gene lost 1 base and the J gene lost 7 bases, with 7 bases spanning the gap. The CDR3 runs 12 residues. The DNA of the CDR3 is TGTGCCAGCAGCCAAGGGGCGGGTGAAGCTTTCTTT. It specifies CASSQGAGEAFF.

J is TRBJ1-2 and V is TRBV6-4; perhaps TRBD1 as D (5 bases). V was pared by 4 bases and J by 1 base, with 13 bases between. The CDR3 extends over 15 amino acids. Germline V CDR1 and CDR2: MRHNA, SNTAGT. The CDR3 sequence is CASSVADGGNYGYTF. CDR3 bases: TGTGCCAGCAGTGTCGCGGACGGGGGTAACTATGGCTACACCTTC.